This T cell receptor (beta chain) is drawn from a study of blood T cell repertoires in COVID-19. On the study more broadly: Acute-phase and convalescent COVID-19 samples originated in the United States, Italy and Spain. PBMCs, B-cell-depleted T cells, or T cells were the source of the cDNA or gDNA that made up the material.

J gave up 2 bases and V 4 bases, and 7 bases lay outside the gene matches. CDR3 length: 16 residues. Germline CDR1 reads MNHEY; CDR2 reads SMNVEV (reference sequence). The age range of participants was about 18 to 100 years, with residence in about two dozen US areas. The assay was immunoSEQ multiplex PCR, and TCRdb's table has in-frame clones only and misses some. Here the sample spans about 280,000 clones, approximately 86% being singletons. This chain joins TRBV27 and TRBJ1-5; TRBD1 matches at 8 bases. This TCR was recovered from a woman between 25 and 40 years old who had recovered from COVID-19. The specimen was PBMCs or T cells enriched from blood (not recorded which). CDR3 amino acids: CASSSHTTGGNQPQHF. DNA of the CDR3: TGTGCCAGCAGTTCCCACACGACAGGGGGCAATCAGCCCCAGCATTTT.